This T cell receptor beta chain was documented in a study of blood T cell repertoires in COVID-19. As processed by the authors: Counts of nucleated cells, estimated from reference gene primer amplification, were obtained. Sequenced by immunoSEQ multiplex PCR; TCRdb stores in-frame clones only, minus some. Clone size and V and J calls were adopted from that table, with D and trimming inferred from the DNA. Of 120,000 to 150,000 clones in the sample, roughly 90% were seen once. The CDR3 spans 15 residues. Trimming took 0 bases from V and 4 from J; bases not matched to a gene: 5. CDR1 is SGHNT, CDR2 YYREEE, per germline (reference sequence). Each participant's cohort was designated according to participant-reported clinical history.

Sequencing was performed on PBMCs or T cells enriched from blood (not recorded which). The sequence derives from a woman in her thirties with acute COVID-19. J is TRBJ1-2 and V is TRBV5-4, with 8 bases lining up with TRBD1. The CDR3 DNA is TGTGCCAGCAGCTTGGGCGACAGGGGAGGCTATGGCTACACCTTC. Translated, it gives CASSLGDRGGYGYTF.